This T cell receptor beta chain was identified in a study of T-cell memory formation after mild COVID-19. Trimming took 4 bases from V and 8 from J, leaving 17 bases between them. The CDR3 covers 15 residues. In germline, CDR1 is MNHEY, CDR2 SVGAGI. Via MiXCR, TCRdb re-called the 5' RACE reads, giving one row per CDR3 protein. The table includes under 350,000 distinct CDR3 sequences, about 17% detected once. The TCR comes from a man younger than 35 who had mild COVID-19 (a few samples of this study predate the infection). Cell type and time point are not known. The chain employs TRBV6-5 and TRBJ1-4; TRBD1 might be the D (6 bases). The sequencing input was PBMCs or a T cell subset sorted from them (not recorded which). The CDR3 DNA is TGTGCCAGCAGTTCTCCCAGGGGTGAAGGAGAAAAACTGTTTTTT. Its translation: CASSSPRGEGEKLFF.